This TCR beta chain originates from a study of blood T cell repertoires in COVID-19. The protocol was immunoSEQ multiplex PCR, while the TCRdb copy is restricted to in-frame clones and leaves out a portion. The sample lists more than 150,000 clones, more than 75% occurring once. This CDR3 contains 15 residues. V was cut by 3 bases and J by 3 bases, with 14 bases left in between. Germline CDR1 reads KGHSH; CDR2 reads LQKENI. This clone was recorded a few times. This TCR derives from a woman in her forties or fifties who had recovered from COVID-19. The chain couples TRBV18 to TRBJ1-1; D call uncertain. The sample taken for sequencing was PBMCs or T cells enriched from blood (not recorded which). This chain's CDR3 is CASSPGGRKDTEAFF. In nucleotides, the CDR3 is TGTGCCAGCTCACCGGGAGGGCGGAAGGACACTGAAGCTTTCTTT.